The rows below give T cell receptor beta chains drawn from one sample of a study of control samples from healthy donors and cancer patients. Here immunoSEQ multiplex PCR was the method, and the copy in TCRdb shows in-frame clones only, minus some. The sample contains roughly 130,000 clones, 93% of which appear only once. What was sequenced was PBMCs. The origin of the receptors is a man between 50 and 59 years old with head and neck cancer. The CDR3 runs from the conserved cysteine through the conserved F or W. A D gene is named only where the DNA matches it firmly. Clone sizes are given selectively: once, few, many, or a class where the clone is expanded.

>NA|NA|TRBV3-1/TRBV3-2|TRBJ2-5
TGTGCCAGCAGCCCTTCCTCAATAGACATCCAGTACTTC
CASSPSSIDIQYF
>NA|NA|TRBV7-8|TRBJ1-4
TGTGCCAGCAGCTTACTCGGGACAAGCTTTGCAACTAATGAAAAACTGTTTTTT
CASSLLGTSFATNEKLFF
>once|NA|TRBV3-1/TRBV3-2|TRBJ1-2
TGTGCCAGCAGCCCTCTGAGGCCTGGGGGGTATGGCTACACCTTC
CASSPLRPGGYGYTF
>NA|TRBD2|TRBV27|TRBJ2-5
TGTGCCAGCAGCCTGACGACTAGCAGCCTGTGGGAGACCCAGTACTTC
CASSLTTSSLWETQYF
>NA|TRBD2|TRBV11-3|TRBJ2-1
TGTGCCAGCAGCTTACGCGGGGGGGCCCGACCTAACAATGAGCAGTTCTTC
CASSLRGGARPNNEQFF
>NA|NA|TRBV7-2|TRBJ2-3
TGTGCCAGCAACCACAGGGGCACAGATACGCAGTATTTT
CASNHRGTDTQYF
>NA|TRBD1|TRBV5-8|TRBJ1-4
TGTGCCAGCAGCTTCAGGGGGCGAACTAATGAAAAACTGTTTTTT
CASSFRGRTNEKLFF
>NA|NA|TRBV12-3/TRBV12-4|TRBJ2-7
TGTGCCAGCAGTTTGAACGGCTACGAGCAGTACTTC
CASSLNGYEQYF
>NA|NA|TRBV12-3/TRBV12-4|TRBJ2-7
TGTGCCAGCAGTTTTGGTGGAGAGCAGTACTTC
CASSFGGEQYF
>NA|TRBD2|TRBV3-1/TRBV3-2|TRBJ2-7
TGTGCCAGCAGCCAACCTAGCGGGGGGGACTACGAGCAGTACTTC
CASSQPSGGDYEQYF
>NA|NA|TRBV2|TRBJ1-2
TGTGCCAGCGTACAGTCCCGAAGCTATGGCTACACCTTC
CASVQSRSYGYTF
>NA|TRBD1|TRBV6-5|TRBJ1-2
TGTGCCAGCAGTTATGACCGGGACAGGGGTTTTCACGGCTACACCTTC
CASSYDRDRGFHGYTF
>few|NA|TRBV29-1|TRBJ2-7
TGCAGCGTTGAAGATGGCCGGGGACGGGCCGACGAGCAGTACTTC
CSVEDGRGRADEQYF
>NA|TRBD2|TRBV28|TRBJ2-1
TGTGCCAGCAGTTTCACGACTAGCGGGGGTGACAATGAGCAGTTCTTC
CASSFTTSGGDNEQFF
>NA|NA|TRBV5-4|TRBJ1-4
TGTGCCAGCAGCTTGGGGGGGGATGAAAAACTGTTTTTT
CASSLGGDEKLFF
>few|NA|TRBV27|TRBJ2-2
TGTGCCAGCAGGGAGGGGCCCTACACCGGGGAGCTGTTTTTT
CASREGPYTGELFF
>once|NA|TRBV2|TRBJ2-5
TGTGCCAGCAGCCCCGGGTGGTCTCAAGAGACCCAGTACTTC
CASSPGWSQETQYF
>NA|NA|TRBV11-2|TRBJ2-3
TGTGCCAGCAGCTTAGTCTCGGCCCGTACAGATACGCAGTATTTT
CASSLVSARTDTQYF
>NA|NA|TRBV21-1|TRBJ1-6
TGTGCCGGCGGGACAGGTCGCCACCTAGCCCTCCACTTT
CAGGTGRHLALHF
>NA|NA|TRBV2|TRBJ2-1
TGTGCCAGCACGACGCCTTTAGAACCCGACAATGAGCAGTTCTTC
CASTTPLEPDNEQFF
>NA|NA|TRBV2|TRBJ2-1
TGTGCCAGCAGCGGGTTCTACAATGAGCAGTTCTTC
CASSGFYNEQFF
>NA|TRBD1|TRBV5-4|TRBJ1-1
TGTGCCAGCAGCCCGCGGGGGGCGACAGGGGGAACTGAAGCTTTCTTT
CASSPRGATGGTEAFF
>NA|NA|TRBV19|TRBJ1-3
TGTGCCAGTAGTATCGCAGGGTTTGCAGGAAACACCATATATTTT
CASSIAGFAGNTIYF
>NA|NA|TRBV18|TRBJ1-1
TGTGCCAGCTCACCACGGTATGTAAGGGAATACACTGAAGCTTTCTTT
CASSPRYVREYTEAFF
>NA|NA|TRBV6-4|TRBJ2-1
TGTGCCAGCAGTGACCGACCCAGGGGTGAGCAGTTCTTC
CASSDRPRGEQFF
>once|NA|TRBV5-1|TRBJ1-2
TGCGCCAGCAGCTTGGTTGACAGAAGTGGCTACACCTTC
CASSLVDRSGYTF
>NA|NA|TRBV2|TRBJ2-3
TGTGCCAGCTCTGGGGACACAGATACGCAGTATTTT
CASSGDTDTQYF
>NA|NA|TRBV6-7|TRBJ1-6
TGTGCCAGCAGTCCAGGTATTTCTCAGGTCTCCTATAATTCACCCCTCCACTTT
CASSPGISQVSYNSPLHF
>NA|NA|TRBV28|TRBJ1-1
TGTGCCAGCAGTCCCCCTATTCCGGGGGGGGACACTGAAGCTTTCTTT
CASSPPIPGGDTEAFF
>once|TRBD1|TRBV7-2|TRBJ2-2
TGTGCCAGCAGCCCCGGGACAGTGTCATACACCGGGGAGCTGTTTTTT
CASSPGTVSYTGELFF
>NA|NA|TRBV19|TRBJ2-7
TGTGCCAGTAGTTCTACAGGTACATTGGGCTACGAGCAGTACTTC
CASSSTGTLGYEQYF
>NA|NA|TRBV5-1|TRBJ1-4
TGCGCCAGCAGCTGGGAGGGAACTAATGAAAAACTGTTTTTT
CASSWEGTNEKLFF
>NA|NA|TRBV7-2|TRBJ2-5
TGTGCCAGCAGCCGGGCGGCTTCACCCCAAGAGACCCAGTACTTC
CASSRAASPQETQYF
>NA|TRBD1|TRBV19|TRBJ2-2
TGTGCCAGTACCCCGAGGGTGGGACAGGGGCTCGGGGAGCTGTTTTTT
CASTPRVGQGLGELFF
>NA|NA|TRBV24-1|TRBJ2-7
TGTGCCACCAGGTCCGGGGACGACTCCTACGAGCAGTACTTC
CATRSGDDSYEQYF
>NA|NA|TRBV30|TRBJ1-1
TGTGCCTGGAGTGTACGCCGTAAGGGGGTGGTCAACACTGAAGCTTTCTTT
CAWSVRRKGVVNTEAFF